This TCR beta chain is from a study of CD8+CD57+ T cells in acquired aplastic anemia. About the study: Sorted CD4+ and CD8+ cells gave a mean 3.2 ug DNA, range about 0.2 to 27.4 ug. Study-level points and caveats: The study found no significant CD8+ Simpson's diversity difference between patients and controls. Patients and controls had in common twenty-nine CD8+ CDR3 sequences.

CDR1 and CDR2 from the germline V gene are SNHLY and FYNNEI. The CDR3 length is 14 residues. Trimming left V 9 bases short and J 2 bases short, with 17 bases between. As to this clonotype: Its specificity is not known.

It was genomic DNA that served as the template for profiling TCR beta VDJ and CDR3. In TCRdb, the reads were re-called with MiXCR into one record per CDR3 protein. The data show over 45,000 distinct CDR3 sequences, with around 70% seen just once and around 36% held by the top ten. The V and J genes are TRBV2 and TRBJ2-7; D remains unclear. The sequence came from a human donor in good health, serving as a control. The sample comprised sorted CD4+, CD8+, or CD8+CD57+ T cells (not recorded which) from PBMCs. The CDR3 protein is CASQVRPAAYEQYF. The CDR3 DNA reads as TGTGCCAGTCAGGTTCGACCTGCCGCCTACGAGCAGTACTTC.